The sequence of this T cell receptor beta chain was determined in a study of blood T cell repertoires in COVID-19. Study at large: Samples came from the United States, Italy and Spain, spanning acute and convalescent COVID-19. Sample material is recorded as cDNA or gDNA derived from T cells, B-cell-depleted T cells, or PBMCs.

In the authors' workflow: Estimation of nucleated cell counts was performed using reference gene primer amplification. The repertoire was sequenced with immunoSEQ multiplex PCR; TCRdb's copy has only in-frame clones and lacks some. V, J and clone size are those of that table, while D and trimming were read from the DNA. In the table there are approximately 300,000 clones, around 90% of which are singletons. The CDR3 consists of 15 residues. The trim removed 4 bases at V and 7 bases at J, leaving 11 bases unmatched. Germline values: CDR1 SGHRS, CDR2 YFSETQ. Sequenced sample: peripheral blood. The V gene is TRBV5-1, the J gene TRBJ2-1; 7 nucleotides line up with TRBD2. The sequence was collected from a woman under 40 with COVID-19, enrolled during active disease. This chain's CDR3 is CASSSSSGRRNEQFF. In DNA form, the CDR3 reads TGCGCCAGCAGCAGCTCTAGCGGTCGGAGGAATGAGCAGTTCTTC.